This TCR beta chain was documented in a study of CD8+CD57+ T cells in acquired aplastic anemia listed by TCRdb under 2018. For the wider study: On average, sorted CD4+ and CD8+ cells yielded 3.2 ug of extracted DNA, with a range of about 0.19 to 30 ug. Healthy donor samples averaged around 9.8 million reads for CD4+ and approximately 11 million for CD8+ cells. Here is what the overall study found, with its caveats: No significant difference in CD8+ Simpson's diversity was found between patients and healthy controls (P=0.060). Although twenty-nine CD8+ CDR3 sequences were shared by patients and controls, these sequences appeared highly expressed in patients and within the immunodominant clones of patients.

In this study, sorted CD4+ and CD8+ T cells from the blood of healthy subjects and of severe aplastic anemia patients had their TCR repertoires deep-sequenced. Ficoll-Paque density gradient centrifugation was used to isolate peripheral blood mononuclear cells. CD4+ and CD8+ T cells were sorted by FACS or magnetic beads before DNA extraction. A note on this clonotype: Its antigen target is currently unknown. No base quality information exists; no much larger clone differs at one position.

At the junction V is shortened by 6 bases and J by 7 bases, with 17 bases in between. CDR1 and CDR2 are read off the germline V gene (reference sequence) as SGHNT and YYREEE. The CDR3 runs 14 amino acids, cysteine and phenylalanine included. Only CDR3 DNA remains: 42 bases, in frame from the first base. Profiling of TCR beta VDJ combinations and CDR3 sequences used genomic DNA as the template. An Illumina HiSeq 2000 was the platform used for TCR repertoire sequencing. Concerning the study's data processing: Repertoires were assessed using TRBV/TRBJ rearrangement plots, CDR3 size and DJ length profiles, and Simpson's diversity index. The most abundant DNA sequence in the deep sequencing data was defined as the immunodominant clone. CDR3 amino acid sequences were checked for sharing across subjects and were also compared against the VDJdb database and published repertoires. TCRdb's own reprocessing of the public reads used fastp at Q25 and MiXCR and kept productive beta chains. Each record represents a unique CDR3 protein, reported with the most common genes and DNA among its rows. These V and J calls originate from TCRdb's pipeline instead of the authors' own analysis. For this sample the table gives hundreds of thousands of distinct CDR3 sequences, of which 65% to 80% were detected only once. Under 5% of the sample is held by the ten biggest clonotypes.

The V and J genes are TRBV5-4 and TRBJ1-3; the D gene cannot be resolved reliably. The sequencing sample was made of sorted CD4+, CD8+, or CD8+CD57+ T cells (not recorded which) from PBMCs. The source is a human donor in good health, serving as a control. The sequenced DNA: TGTGCCAGCACCCGAACTCCGACGGCTAACACCATATATTTT. This codes for CASTRTPTANTIYF. With all but the CDR3 taken from the reference TRBV5-4 and TRBJ1-3 genes, the full variable domain is: ETGVTQSPTHLIKTRGQQVTLRCSSQSGHNTVSWYQQALGQGPQFIFQYYREEENGRGNFPPRFSGLQFPNYSSELNVNALELDDSALYLCASTRTPTANTIYFGEGSWLTVV.